This T cell receptor (beta chain) originates from a study of blood T cell repertoires in COVID-19 (dated by TCRdb to the early 2020s). As for the study more broadly: Samples covering the acute and convalescent phases of COVID-19 were provided by collaborators in the United States, Italy and Spain. The prospective study material was composed of cDNA or gDNA derived from T cells, B-cell-depleted T cells, or PBMCs. Subjects who had been exposed to COVID-19, were actively infected with it, or had recovered from it provided the deeply sampled blood TCRbeta repertoires that made up the dataset. A freely available public database, intended as a resource for researchers studying the immune response to SARS-CoV-2, is where the repertoires were released. The samples were drawn from two sources: the first 160 participants of the ongoing ImmuneRACE study, and 1,254 subjects contributed by 6 global collaborators. The sample metadata nearly always contained a de-identified subject ID, COVID-19 status, age in years and sex. Where available, HLA class I and class II types were taken from metadata supplied by the sample provider and were not determined by assay-based typing.

Participants in the prospective study were aged roughly 18 to 90 years, lived in 20 to 25 United States geographic areas, and enrolled through a virtual design. In the prospective study, cohorts were assigned on the basis of participant-reported clinical history obtained from a screening survey and a study questionnaire. ImmuneRACE Cohort 3 recovered participants were defined by two consecutive negative NP/OP PCR tests, healthcare professional clearance, or symptom resolution. Each participant in the prospective study had whole blood, serum and a nasopharyngeal or oropharyngeal swab collected by mobile phlebotomists. Over a roughly 2-month period, participants in the prospective study had the option of providing additional blood draws and questionnaires. Blood samples from the prospective study were shipped frozen or at room temperature prior to DNA extraction. TCRbeta CDR3 regions were amplified from genomic DNA using the immunoSEQ Assay, a bias-controlled multiplex PCR. The original methods were these. Within the assay, amplification of reference gene primers was used to estimate how many nucleated cells each sample contained. To quantify the absolute abundance of each unique TCRbeta CDR3 rearrangement, sequence reads were collapsed and filtered. For each sample, productive Simpson clonality was calculated by taking the square root of Simpson's diversity index across productive rearrangements. This is the immuneACCESS table as TCRdb keeps it, with only in-frame sequences that have V and J called. A part of the clones is gone; compared with another copy, unresolved V genes explain less than half, and the rest is unexplained. V and J calls and clone size follow that table, whereas D and trimming were derived from the DNA. The sample table shows about 280,000 clones, and 87% are seen once. 6% to 6.5% of the sample rests with the top ten.

V and J lose 8 bases and 0 bases, and a span of 14 bases separates them. The CDR3 measures 15 amino acids from cysteine to phenylalanine. The entry retains the CDR3 DNA only, 45 bases that are in frame from base 1. The germline V gene provides CDR1 MNHEY and CDR2 SVGAGI. Details on this clone: It has no known antigen specificity. No qualities accompany the bases; no much larger clone lies one base away.

General study outcomes and caveats: The quantity of clinical and demographic metadata differed by source and by participant and was supplied without curation.

The sequence links TRBV6-5 to TRBJ2-4, with the D gene too uncertain to name. This clonotype was sampled from a woman between 35 and 50 years old who had recovered from COVID-19. Material for sequencing was PBMCs or T cells enriched from blood (not recorded which). The CDR3 amino acid sequence is: CASVTVVLAKNIQYF. Read as DNA, the sequence is TGTGCCAGCGTAACGGTCGTCCTAGCCAAAAACATTCAGTACTTC.